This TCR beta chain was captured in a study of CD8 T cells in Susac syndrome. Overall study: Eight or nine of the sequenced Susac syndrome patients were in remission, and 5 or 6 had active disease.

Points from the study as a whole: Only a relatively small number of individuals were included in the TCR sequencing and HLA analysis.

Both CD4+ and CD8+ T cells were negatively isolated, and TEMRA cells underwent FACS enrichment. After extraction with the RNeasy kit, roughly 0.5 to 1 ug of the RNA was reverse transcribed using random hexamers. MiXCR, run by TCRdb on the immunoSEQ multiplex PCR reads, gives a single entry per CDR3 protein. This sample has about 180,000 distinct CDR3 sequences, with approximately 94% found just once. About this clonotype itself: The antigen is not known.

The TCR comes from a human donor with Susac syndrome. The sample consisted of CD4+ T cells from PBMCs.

For the CDR3, the DNA is TGTGCCTGTTTCGGACCTCGGGACACTGAAGCTTTCTTT. Protein sequence: CACFGPRDTEAFF. V gene TRBV30 combines with J gene TRBJ1-1; no firm D call. Germline V gives CDR1 GTSNPN, CDR2 SVGIG (reference sequence). The CDR3 totals 13 residues. V gave up 6 bases and J gave up 3 bases, with 14 bases separating them.